The 9 T cell receptor beta chains below all came from one sample that was sequenced in a study of T cells of healthy individuals. TCRdb ran MiXCR on the 5' RACE reads and lists one entry per CDR3 protein. The data show approximately 89,000 distinct CDR3 sequences, with roughly 5.1% seen just once and 7.5% held by the top ten. The receptors were gathered from a female donor in good health.

In its sample, this clonotype was seen many times. This chain joins TRBV20-1 and TRBJ1-5, with D perhaps TRBD1 (6 bases). The V gene's germline CDR1 is DFQATT and CDR2 SNEGSKA (reference sequence). V lost 6 bases and J lost 0, with 12 bases in between. The CDR3 runs 14 residues. CDR3 amino acids: CSAGGHYSNQPQHF. The CDR3 DNA reads as TGCAGTGCAGGGGGACACTATAGCAATCAGCCCCAGCATTTT.

This chain joins TRBV7-2 and TRBJ1-5, with D possibly TRBD1 on 6 matching bases. This CDR3 has 13 residues. Trimming shortened V by 1 base and J by 7 bases, and 8 bases separated the two germline ends. Germline V gene sequence: CDR1 SGHTA, CDR2 FQGNSA. In DNA form, the CDR3 reads TGTGCCAGCAGCTTAGAAAGGGGGCAGCCCCAGCATTTT. Its protein product is CASSLERGQPQHF.

This clonotype was detected many times. V and J are TRBV29-1 and TRBJ2-3; 10 bases align to TRBD1. This CDR3 spans 15 amino acids. The germline gives CDR1 SQVTM, CDR2 ANQGSEA. V trimming: 6 bases; J trimming: 2 bases; junction bases outside the gene matches: 8. The CDR3 protein is CSVVWTGGLTDTQYF. DNA of the CDR3: TGCAGCGTCGTATGGACAGGGGGTCTCACAGATACGCAGTATTTT.

Many counts were recorded for this clonotype. This chain connects TRBV20-1 to TRBJ2-1, with D possibly called TRBD1 or TRBD2 (5 bases each). Trimming removed 6 bases at V and 13 bases at J, with 22 bases between. The CDR3 spans 13 residues. Looked up from germline, CDR1 is DFQATT and CDR2 is SNEGSKA (reference sequence). CDR3 protein: CSAPGQGSGFQFF. The CDR3, as DNA: TGCAGTGCGCCTGGGCAGGGTTCGGGGTTTCAGTTCTTC.

This clonotype was found a few times. The chain's CDR3 is CASSLGSQGRDTEAFF. In DNA, the CDR3 is TGTGCCAGCAGCTTAGGGTCCCAGGGTAGGGACACTGAAGCTTTCTTT. This chain joins TRBV7-8 and TRBJ1-1, with TRBD1 as a possible D gene (5 bases). The CDR3 has 16 residues. V was trimmed by 1 base and J by 3 bases, leaving 15 bases between them. The V gene's germline CDR1 is SGHVS and CDR2 FQNEAQ.

A few counts support this clonotype. The genes are TRBV28 and TRBJ1-6, with D possibly being TRBD1 (5 bases). Trimming removed 3 bases from V and 6 bases from J, with 12 bases in between. The CDR3 covers 15 residues. Germline lookup yields CDR1 MDHEN and CDR2 SYDVKM. CDR3: CASSLDTGGNSPLHF. CDR3 in DNA: TGTGCCAGCAGTTTGGACACCGGAGGTAATTCACCCCTCCACTTT. Full variable domain (remainder filled in from reference TRBV28 and TRBJ1-6): DVKVTQSSRYLVKRTGEKVFLECVQDMDHENMFWYRQDPGLGLRLIYFSYDVKMKEKGDIPEGYSVSREKKERFSLILESASTNQTSMYLCASSLDTGGNSPLHFGNGTRLTVT.

The chain joins TRBV27 to TRBJ1-5; no firm D call. The CDR3 is 14 residues long. V was clipped by 3 bases and J by 1 base, with 7 bases between them. Germline CDR1 MNHEY, CDR2 SMNVEV (reference sequence). The CDR3 bases are TGTGCCAGCAGTTTTGAAGGGAGCAATCAGCCCCAGCATTTT. This translates into CASSFEGSNQPQHF.

This clonotype was detected ten times or more. This rearrangement joins TRBV5-1 to TRBJ2-6; D is perhaps TRBD1 (6 bases). CDR3 length: 16 residues. V lost 2 bases, J lost 1 base, and 10 bases lay in between. Germline V CDR1 and CDR2: SGHRS, YFSETQ. The CDR3 reads CASSFPTGSGANVLTF. CDR3 sequence (DNA): TGCGCCAGCAGCTTTCCCACAGGGTCTGGGGCCAACGTCCTGACTTTC.

This clonotype came up many times. CDR3 amino acids: CASSGTGGNQPQHF. In nucleotides, the CDR3 is TGTGCCAGCTCAGGGACAGGGGGCAATCAGCCCCAGCATTTT. The chain carries TRBV18 and TRBJ1-5; 10 bases line up with TRBD1. CDR1 is KGHSH, CDR2 LQKENI, per germline. The CDR3 is 14 residues long. The V segment lost 5 bases and the J segment 2 bases; nucleotides outside the gene matches: 0.